The 20 T cell receptor beta chains below come from one sample, sequenced in a study of cytomegalovirus exposure and HLA in healthy donors. The primer mix had 60 Vbeta and 13 Jbeta primers. Assay: immunoSEQ multiplex PCR; the TCRdb copy retains only in-frame clones and omits some. The sample includes some 250,000 clones, around 76% of them seen just once. Sequenced sample: PBMCs. The source is a woman in her 40s in good health and CMV-seropositive.

This chain joins TRBV27 and TRBJ2-1; TRBD1 aligns across 8 bases. Per germline, CDR1 MNHEY and CDR2 SMNVEV (reference sequence). The CDR3 is 15 amino acids. Trimming removed 3 bases from V and 7 bases from J; junction bases left unmatched: 8. The DNA for the CDR3 is TGTGCCAGCAGTTTCTCACGGACAGGGTTAAATGAGCAGTTCTTC. It encodes CASSFSRTGLNEQFF.

This clone was detected only once. V usage is TRBV6-5 and J usage is TRBJ1-5; tentatively, D is TRBD1 (6 bases). The V gene's germline CDR1 is MNHEY and CDR2 SVGAGI. V was pared by 0 bases and J by 3 bases, with 12 bases between. The CDR3 extends over 16 amino acids. The CDR3 loop reads CASSYSKGGHNQPQHF. In DNA form, the CDR3 reads TGTGCCAGCAGTTACTCGAAGGGGGGGCACAATCAGCCCCAGCATTTT.

This clone was counted between two and nine times. The gene calls are TRBV7-9 and TRBJ2-5; 7 positions match TRBD2. Germline V gives CDR1 SEHNR, CDR2 FQNEAQ (reference sequence). After removal of 9 bases from V and 1 base from J, the junction contained 8 bases not matched to a gene. This CDR3 is 14 amino acids long. The CDR3 region is CARTSGDRQETQYF. CDR3 DNA sequence: TGTGCCAGGACCAGCGGGGATCGCCAAGAGACCCAGTACTTC.

The CDR3 loop is CASSQGASQFF. For the CDR3, the DNA is TGCGCCAGCAGCCAAGGGGCTTCGCAGTTCTTC. The chain uses TRBV4-1 and TRBJ2-1; D remains unclear. V shed 1 base and J shed 12 bases, with 7 bases lying between them. CDR3 length: 11 amino acids. The germline CDR1 and CDR2 sequences are MGHRA and YSYEKL.

The CDR3 sequence: CASSVRQTGVGGYTF. CDR3 nucleotides: TGTGCCAGCAGCGTGAGACAGACAGGGGTCGGAGGCTACACCTTC. V is TRBV9 and J is TRBJ1-2; TRBD1 matches at 8 bases. Trimming cost V 2 bases and J 8 bases; bases outside gene matches: 11. CDR3 length equals 15 residues. CDR1 is SGDLS and CDR2 is YYNGEE in the germline V gene.

The chain uses TRBV4-1 and TRBJ1-1, with D perhaps matching TRBD1 (5 bases). Deletions cut 0 bases from V and 1 base from J, with 15 bases between. The length of the CDR3 is 17 residues. Germline CDR1 is MGHRA and CDR2 is YSYEKL. The CDR3 spells CASSQDERWGGNTEAFF. The CDR3 bases are TGCGCCAGCAGCCAAGATGAACGTTGGGGGGGGAACACTGAAGCTTTCTTT.

This clone showed up just once. The chain joins TRBV6-5 to TRBJ1-1; D remains ambiguous. The ends were cut back, 6 bases at V and 2 bases at J, with 10 bases in the middle. The germline gives CDR1 MNHEY, CDR2 SVGAGI. CDR3 size: 13 residues. This CDR3 is CASRKHFNTEAFF. In nucleotides, the CDR3 is TGTGCCAGCAGGAAACATTTTAACACTGAAGCTTTCTTT.

The chain employs TRBV30 and TRBJ2-1; perhaps TRBD2 as D (5 bases). V was pared by 2 bases and J by 5 bases, with 10 bases between. Germline assignment: CDR1 GTSNPN and CDR2 SVGIG (reference sequence). CDR3 length: 13 amino acids. The CDR3: CAWSFRRDNEQFF. The CDR3 nucleotides read TGTGCCTGGAGTTTCCGGCGGGACAATGAGCAGTTCTTC.

The chain is built from TRBV13 and TRBJ1-5; TRBD1 matches 10 bases. V gave up 5 bases and J gave up 6 bases; unmatched junction bases: 7. CDR3 length: 15 amino acids. The germline CDR1 and CDR2 sequences are PRHDT and FYEKMQ (reference sequence). DNA for the CDR3: TGTGCCAGCAGCGACGGACAGGGGGTCCGTCAGCCCCAGCATTTT. Protein product: CASSDGQGVRQPQHF.

The chain recombines TRBV7-2 with TRBJ1-1; 9 bases agree with TRBD1. Germline V CDR1 and CDR2: SGHTA, FQGNSA. V was clipped by 5 bases and J by 7 bases; unmatched bases: 2. The CDR3 has 12 amino acids. CDR3 DNA: TGTGCCAGCAGCCGGGACAGGGATGAAGCTTTCTTT. Its protein is CASSRDRDEAFF.

The chain carries TRBV10-3 and TRBJ2-3, with 13 bases aligning to TRBD2. Germline V gives CDR1 ENHRY, CDR2 SYGVKD. CDR3 length: 14 amino acids. With V trimmed by 10 bases and J by 5 bases, 6 bases remained unmatched. CDR3 loop: CATGLAGAIDTQYF. In DNA, the CDR3 is TGTGCCACTGGACTAGCGGGAGCGATAGATACGCAGTATTTT.

This clone has more than one count but fewer than ten. The chain recombines TRBV29-1 with TRBJ2-7; no firm D call. From germline, CDR1 is SQVTM and CDR2 ANQGSEA. The V end was cut by 2 bases, the J end by 0 bases, with 2 bases between. The CDR3 runs 11 residues. The CDR3, as DNA: TGCAGCGTTGAACTCTCCTACGAGCAGTACTTC. It yields the protein CSVELSYEQYF.

J is TRBJ1-3 and V is TRBV2, with D unclear. The CDR3 is 13 residues long. Trimming stripped 3 bases from V and 2 bases from J, with 5 bases between. Germline V gene data show CDR1 as SNHLY and CDR2 as FYNNEI. The CDR3 bases are TGTGCCAGCAGTGACGTCGCTGGAAACACCATATATTTT. As protein: CASSDVAGNTIYF.

V usage is TRBV7-9 and J usage is TRBJ1-4; 11 bases line up with TRBD1. V dropped 6 bases and J dropped 7; count of bases not matched to a gene: 7. Germline V lookup: CDR1 SEHNR, CDR2 FQNEAQ (reference sequence). The CDR3 contains 15 residues. The CDR3 loop is CASSQDGTGGEKLFF. Here the CDR3 DNA reads TGTGCCAGCAGTCAAGACGGGACAGGGGGTGAAAAACTGTTTTTT. The variable domain in full, completed from reference TRBV7-9 and TRBJ1-4, reads DTGVSQNPRHKITKRGQNVTFRCDPISEHNRLYWYRQTLGQGPEFLTYFQNEAQLEKSRLLSDRFSAERPKGSFSTLEIQRTEQGDSAMYLCASSQDGTGGEKLFFGSGTQLSVL.

V is TRBV9 and J is TRBJ2-3; D is perhaps TRBD2 (6 bases). This CDR3 is 14 amino acids long. V lost 2 bases and J 0 bases, leaving 7 bases between the germline ends. The V gene's germline CDR1 is SGDLS and CDR2 YYNGEE. The CDR3 spells CASSVRGSTDTQYF. The CDR3 bases are TGTGCCAGCAGCGTGCGGGGAAGCACAGATACGCAGTATTTT.

CDR3 bases: TGCGCCAGCAGCCAAGATAGCCGGGGGGTCTATGGCTACACCTTC. This sequence encodes CASSQDSRGVYGYTF. The chain combines TRBV4-1 with TRBJ1-2; the D gene is possibly TRBD1 (5 bases). Between the trimmed V and J ends, which lost 0 bases and 4 bases, there was a span of 12 bases. The CDR3 runs 15 residues. Per the germline V gene, CDR1 is MGHRA and CDR2 is YSYEKL.

This chain uses TRBV6-5 with TRBJ1-1; a possible D gene is TRBD1 (5 bases). This CDR3 spans 16 amino acids. V lost 2 bases and J lost 0, with 13 bases in between. Per the germline V gene, CDR1 is MNHEY and CDR2 is SVGAGI. This CDR3 is CASSYRGGRMNTEAFF. The CDR3 nucleotides are TGTGCCAGCAGTTACCGGGGGGGACGGATGAACACTGAAGCTTTCTTT.

This chain connects TRBV5-1 to TRBJ1-6; weak D call: TRBD1 (5 bases). The germline gives CDR1 SGHRS, CDR2 YFSETQ. Trimming cost V 4 bases and J 0 bases, with 11 bases left between them. This CDR3 has 16 residues. CDR3: CASSAQESSYNSPLHF. The CDR3 DNA reads TGCGCCAGCAGCGCACAGGAGAGCTCCTATAATTCACCCCTCCACTTT.

This clone has a handful of counts. This rearrangement joins TRBV7-2 to TRBJ2-3; 7 bases match TRBD2. Germline CDR1 and CDR2: SGHTA and FQGNSA. The J segment lost 4 bases and the V segment lost 5 bases, leaving 12 bases of the junction unmatched. This CDR3 spans 16 amino acids. CDR3 coding DNA: TGTGCCAGCAGCCTGAAGCGGGGAGGGTTCGCAGATACGCAGTATTTT. Its translation: CASSLKRGGFADTQYF.

This chain joins TRBV10-2 and TRBJ1-5, with D unclear. Germline CDR1 is WSHSY and CDR2 is SAAADI. This CDR3 spans 13 amino acids. The V gene lost 4 bases and the J gene lost 7 bases, with 11 bases spanning the gap. As DNA, the CDR3 is TGCGCCAGCAGTGTTGGCGGATTCCAGCCCCAGCATTTT. Encoded protein: CASSVGGFQPQHF.